This T cell receptor (beta chain) was captured by sequencing in a study of molecular identifiers for immune sequencing clone quantification. RNA fractions of 10%, 30% or 50% and about 18,000 to 1,000,000 sorted cells were the source of naive CD8 libraries. Naive CD8 T cells were FACS-sorted by CD8+CD4-CCR7+CD45RA+ markers. Previously described methods and listed TCR primers were used for bulk TCR libraries. TCRdb processed the PCR reads anew with MiXCR; each CDR3 protein has one entry. The sample holds a few hundred thousand distinct CDR3 sequences, roughly 24% seen once. Study results and limitations: Naive cells had under 1% of molecules in clones above 20 RNA copies, effectors over 97%.

This clonotype has just a few counts. Antigen unknown. The receptor was isolated from a human donor in good health. Some libraries in this study had Jurkat cell RNA spiked in. Sequenced material: naive CD8+ T cells from blood, with Jurkat cell RNA spiked in. Specified subset: FACS-sorted CD8+CD4-CCR7+CD45RA+ naive T cells.

The CDR3 loop is CASSLGPYYEQYF. The DNA for the CDR3 is TGTGCCAGCAGTTTAGGGCCGTACTACGAGCAGTACTTC. V and J are TRBV27 and TRBJ2-7, with unresolved D. Between the trimmed V and J ends, which lost 2 bases and 3 bases, there was a span of 8 bases. This CDR3 contains 13 residues. Germline V lookup: CDR1 MNHEY, CDR2 SMNVEV (reference sequence).